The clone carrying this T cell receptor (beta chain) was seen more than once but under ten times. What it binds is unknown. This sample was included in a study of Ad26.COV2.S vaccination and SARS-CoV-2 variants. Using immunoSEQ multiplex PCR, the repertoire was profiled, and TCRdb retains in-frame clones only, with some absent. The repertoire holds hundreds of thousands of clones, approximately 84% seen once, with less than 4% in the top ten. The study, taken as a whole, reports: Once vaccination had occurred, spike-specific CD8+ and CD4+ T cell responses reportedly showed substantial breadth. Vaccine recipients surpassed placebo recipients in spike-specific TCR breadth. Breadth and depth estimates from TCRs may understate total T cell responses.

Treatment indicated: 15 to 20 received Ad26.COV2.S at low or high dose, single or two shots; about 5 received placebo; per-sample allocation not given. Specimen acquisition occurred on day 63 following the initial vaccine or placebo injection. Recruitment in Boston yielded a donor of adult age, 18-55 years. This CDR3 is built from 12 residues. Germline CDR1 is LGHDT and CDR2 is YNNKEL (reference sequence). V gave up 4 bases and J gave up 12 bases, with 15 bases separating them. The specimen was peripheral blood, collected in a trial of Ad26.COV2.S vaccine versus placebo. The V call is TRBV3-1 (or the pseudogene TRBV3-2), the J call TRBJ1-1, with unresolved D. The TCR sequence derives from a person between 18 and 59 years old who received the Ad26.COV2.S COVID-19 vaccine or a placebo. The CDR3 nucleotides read TGTGCCAGCAGCCTCAGTAGTACTACTCCTTTCTTT. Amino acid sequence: CASSLSSTTPFF.